This TCR beta chain was retrieved from a study of PD-1 blockade in mismatch repair-deficient tumors. Study-level background: Patients had approximately 11 mismatch repair-deficient cancer types, all previously treated and progressing.

The CDR3 is made up of 15 amino acids. V lost 3 bases, J lost 2 bases, and 14 bases lay in between. CDR1 is MNHEY and CDR2 is SMNVEV in the germline V gene (reference sequence). Mismatch repair deficiency was confirmed in all patients, by PCR or immunohistochemistry. The TCR-sequenced patients were a few responders to pembrolizumab. Note on this clone: The antigen is undetermined.

The table came from immunoSEQ multiplex PCR; TCRdb's copy has only in-frame clones and leaves some out. The sample records some 120,000 clones, roughly 80% being singletons. Study observations and caveats: Tumor-resident clones, often absent from pretreatment blood, expanded after pembrolizumab and then contracted.

The starting material was peripheral blood, obtained 60 weeks after starting pembrolizumab. This TCR was sampled from an adult with mismatch repair-deficient cancer. The chain recombines TRBV27 with TRBJ2-7; weak D call: TRBD2 (6 bases). In nucleotides, the CDR3 is TGTGCCAGCAGTTTGGAGGCTAGCGTCACCTACGAGCAGTACTTC. Residues: CASSLEASVTYEQYF.